The clone carrying this T cell receptor (beta chain) was counted a single time. The record originates from a study of blood T cell repertoires in COVID-19. Produced via immunoSEQ multiplex PCR; TCRdb's table is partial and in-frame only. The table shows about 190,000 clones, with 84% occurring only once. The germline gives CDR1 SGHTA, CDR2 FQGNSA. The CDR3 spans 15 residues. The V segment lost 1 base and the J segment 4 bases; nucleotides outside the gene matches: 6. Clinical history as reported by participants underpinned cohort assignment. Sequencing input: PBMCs or T cells enriched from blood (not recorded which). The chain couples TRBV7-2 to TRBJ2-7; TRBD2 agrees at 8 bases. This TCR came from a woman aged 25-40 years who had been exposed to COVID-19. The CDR3 loop is CASSLDGGDTYEQYF. The CDR3 coding sequence is TGTGCCAGCAGCTTAGACGGGGGGGACACTTACGAGCAGTACTTC.